The rows below give T cell receptor beta chains drawn from one sample of a study of shared clonotypes between healthy human individuals. Only in-frame clones appear in the TCRdb table, and some are missing; sequencing was by immunoSEQ multiplex PCR. The sample gives around 1.4 million clones, around 98.5% of which show up once; around 0.38% is in the top ten. Material: naive CD4+ T cells sorted from blood. The receptors were sampled from a man younger than 45 in good health. CDR3s include the opening cysteine and the closing phenylalanine or tryptophan. A D gene is named only where the DNA matches it firmly. A clone size is listed for some rows: how often the clone was seen (once, few, many), or a class if it is expanded.

size: .; D: TRBD2; V: TRBV10-2; CDR3: CASSPTSGGPDTQYF
size: .; D: .; V: TRBV15; CDR3: CATSTLTRISYNEQFF
size: .; D: TRBD1; V: TRBV10-1; CDR3: CASSEGQAITF
size: .; D: .; V: TRBV7-2; CDR3: CASSLTTHQPQHF
size: .; D: TRBD2; V: TRBV5-1; CDR3: CASTRGLAGNNEQFF
size: .; D: .; V: TRBV18; CDR3: CASSLTRITSYEQYF
size: .; D: TRBD2; V: TRBV15; CDR3: CATSGGVTYNEQFF
size: .; D: TRBD1; V: TRBV6-5; CDR3: CASSYWQGASGELFF
size: .; D: .; V: TRBV28; CDR3: CASSSIGQGSNQPQHF
size: once; D: TRBD2; V: TRBV19; CDR3: CASSIASGRINEQFF
size: .; D: TRBD1; V: TRBV15; CDR3: CATSRATGGGRETQYF
size: .; D: .; V: TRBV5-1; CDR3: CASSLVSGSTDTQYF
size: .; D: TRBD2; V: TRBV5-1; CDR3: CASSLVGEGFSGANVLTF
size: .; D: .; V: TRBV6-5; CDR3: CASSYSTGPRSGEQFF
size: .; D: .; V: TRBV18; CDR3: CASSPFGLGQETQYF
size: .; D: .; V: TRBV2; CDR3: CASSGVWDEQFF
size: .; D: TRBD2; V: TRBV28; CDR3: CASSLGERDWGEGHIQYF
size: .; D: .; V: TRBV29-1; CDR3: CSAFPGRLNTEAFF
size: .; D: .; V: TRBV6-5; CDR3: CASSYSINSGTQYF
size: .; D: .; V: TRBV5-4; CDR3: CASSPPGEYNEQFF
size: once; D: .; V: TRBV7-9; CDR3: CASVGSESVPDTIYF
size: once; D: .; V: TRBV7-3; CDR3: CASSLPAGKYNEQFF
size: .; D: .; V: TRBV9; CDR3: CASSVAGQIANTGELFF
size: .; D: .; V: TRBV10-3; CDR3: CAISAIVTYEQYF
size: .; D: .; V: TRBV15; CDR3: CATSRDTPLSDTQYF
size: .; D: TRBD2; V: TRBV7-9; CDR3: CASSYRLAREQFF
size: .; D: .; V: TRBV9; CDR3: CASSVDPGADGYTF
size: .; D: TRBD1; V: TRBV25-1; CDR3: CASSELGDRPNTQYF
size: .; D: .; V: TRBV7-9; CDR3: CASSLVGGEKLFF
size: .; D: TRBD2; V: TRBV9; CDR3: CASSVGVAGANEQFF
size: .; D: .; V: TRBV4-1; CDR3: CASSLFTTVNTEAFF
size: once; D: TRBD1; V: TRBV29-1; CDR3: CSVERDSSYEQYF
size: once; D: .; V: TRBV7-9; CDR3: CASSMAAVDTQYF
size: .; D: TRBD2; V: TRBV7-2; CDR3: CASSRAGVGTDTQYF
size: .; D: .; V: TRBV6-5; CDR3: CASRGSPYEQYF
size: .; D: TRBD2; V: TRBV7-2; CDR3: CASSLRGAGGPKDEQFF
size: .; D: .; V: TRBV9; CDR3: CASSVGAEMNTEAFF
size: .; D: .; V: TRBV30; CDR3: CAWGTAKNIQYF
size: .; D: .; V: TRBV6-1; CDR3: CASRDYNEQFF
size: once; D: TRBD1; V: TRBV5-1; CDR3: CASSHGTGDYNEQFF
size: once; D: TRBD2; V: TRBV18; CDR3: CASSPPFLAGSSYEQYF
size: .; D: TRBD2; V: TRBV5-1; CDR3: CASSDGLASKETQYF